This TCR beta chain was recovered during a study of cytomegalovirus exposure and HLA in healthy donors. Study background: Out of 170 million or so T cells, an earlier analysis found around 110 million unique TCR beta sequences in total. A preliminary data release comprised tens of millions of unique TCRs obtained from HLA-typed donors.

The PCR employed 60 Vbeta primers together with 13 Jbeta primers. Sequenced by immunoSEQ multiplex PCR; TCRdb stores in-frame clones only, minus some. In the table there are around 190,000 clones, 70% to 90% of which are singletons. General observations from the study: More clonal expansion characterized HLA-associated TCR beta chains than equally common others in a later analysis. Reportedly, diagnosis of cytomegalovirus status by the classifier showed high specificity and sensitivity.

About this clone: Its cognate antigen is unknown.

The CDR3 runs 14 residues. The ends were cut back, 5 bases at V and 3 bases at J, with 12 bases in the middle. From germline, CDR1 is MNHEY and CDR2 SMNVEV (reference sequence). This receptor was identified in a woman in her fifties or sixties in good health and CMV-seronegative. The V call is TRBV27, the J call TRBJ2-3; D is perhaps TRBD1 (5 bases). Sequencing input: PBMCs. CDR3 in DNA: TGTGCCAGCAGTCCACAGGACGTGACAGATACGCAGTATTTT. This gives the protein CASSPQDVTDTQYF.